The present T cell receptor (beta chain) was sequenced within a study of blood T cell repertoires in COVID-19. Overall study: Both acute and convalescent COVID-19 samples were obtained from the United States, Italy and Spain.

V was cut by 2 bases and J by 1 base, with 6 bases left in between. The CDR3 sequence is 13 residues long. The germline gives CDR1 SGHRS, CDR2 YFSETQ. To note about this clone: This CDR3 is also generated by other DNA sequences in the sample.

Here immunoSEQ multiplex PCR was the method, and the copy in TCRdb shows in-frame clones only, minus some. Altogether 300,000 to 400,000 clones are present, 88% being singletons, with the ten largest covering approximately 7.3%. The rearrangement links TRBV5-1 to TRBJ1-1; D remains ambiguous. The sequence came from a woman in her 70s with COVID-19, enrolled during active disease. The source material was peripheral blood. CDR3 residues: CASSLAGNTEAFF. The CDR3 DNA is TGCGCCAGCAGCTTAGCAGGGAACACTGAAGCTTTCTTT.